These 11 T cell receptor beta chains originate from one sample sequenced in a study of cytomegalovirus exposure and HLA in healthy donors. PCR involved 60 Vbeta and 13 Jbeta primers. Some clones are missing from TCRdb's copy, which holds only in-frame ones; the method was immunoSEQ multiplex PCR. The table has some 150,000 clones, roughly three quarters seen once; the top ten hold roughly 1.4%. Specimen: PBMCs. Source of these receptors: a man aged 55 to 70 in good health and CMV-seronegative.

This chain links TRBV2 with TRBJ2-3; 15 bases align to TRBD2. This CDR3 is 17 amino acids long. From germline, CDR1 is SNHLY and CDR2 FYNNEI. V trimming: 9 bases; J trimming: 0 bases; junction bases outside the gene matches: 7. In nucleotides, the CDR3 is TGTGCCAGGAGCCGGACTAGCGGGAGGGCCAGCACAGATACGCAGTATTTT. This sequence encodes CARSRTSGRASTDTQYF.

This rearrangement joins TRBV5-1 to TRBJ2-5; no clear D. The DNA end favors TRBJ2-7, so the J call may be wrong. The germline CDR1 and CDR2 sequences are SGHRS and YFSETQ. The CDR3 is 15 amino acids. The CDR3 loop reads CASSLSPGEFYEQYF. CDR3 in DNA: TGCGCCAGCAGCTTGTCCCCCGGTGAGTTCTACGAGCAGTACTTC.

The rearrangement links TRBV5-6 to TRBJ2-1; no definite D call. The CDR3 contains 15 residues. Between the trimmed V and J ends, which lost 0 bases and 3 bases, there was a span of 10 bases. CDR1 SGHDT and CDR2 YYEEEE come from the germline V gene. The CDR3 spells CASSLASSDYNEQFF. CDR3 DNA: TGTGCCAGCAGCTTGGCCTCGAGCGACTACAATGAGCAGTTCTTC.

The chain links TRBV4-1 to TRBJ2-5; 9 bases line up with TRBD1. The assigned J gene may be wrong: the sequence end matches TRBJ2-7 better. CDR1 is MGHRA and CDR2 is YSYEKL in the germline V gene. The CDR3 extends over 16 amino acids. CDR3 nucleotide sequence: TGCGCCAGCAGCCTCCGGACAGGGGCCGAGCCCTACGAGCAGTACTTC. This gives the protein CASSLRTGAEPYEQYF.

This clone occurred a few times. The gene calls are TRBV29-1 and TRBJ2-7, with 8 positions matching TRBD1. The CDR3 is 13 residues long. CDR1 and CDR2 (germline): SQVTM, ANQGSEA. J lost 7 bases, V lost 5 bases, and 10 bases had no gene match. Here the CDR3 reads CSVMRQGAGEQYF. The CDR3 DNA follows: TGCAGCGTTATGCGCCAGGGGGCTGGAGAGCAGTACTTC.

This CDR3 reads CASSTPEFRYEAFF. CDR3 sequence (DNA): TGTGCCAGCAGTACACCTGAGTTCAGGTATGAAGCTTTCTTT. The J gene is TRBJ1-1, the V gene TRBV28, with D hard to call. V lost 5 bases to trimming and J lost 7 bases, with 17 bases between them. CDR1 MDHEN and CDR2 SYDVKM come from the germline V gene. The CDR3 is 14 amino acids.

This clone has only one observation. The chain's CDR3 is CASSLLRGRLEQFF. The CDR3 region has the DNA TGTGCCAGCAGCTTACTACGGGGGAGGCTTGAGCAGTTCTTC. The chain is built from TRBV7-2 and TRBJ2-1; D possibly corresponds to TRBD2 (6 bases). The germline V and J ends were trimmed by 2 bases and 9 bases, with 14 bases remaining between them. The CDR3 runs to 14 residues. Germline CDR1 and CDR2: SGHTA and FQGNSA.

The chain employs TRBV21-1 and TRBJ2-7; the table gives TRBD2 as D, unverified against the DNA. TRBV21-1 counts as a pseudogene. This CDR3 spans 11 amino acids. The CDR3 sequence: CASNPCHEQYF. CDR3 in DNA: TGTGCCAGCAATCCCTGTCACGAGCAGTACTTC.

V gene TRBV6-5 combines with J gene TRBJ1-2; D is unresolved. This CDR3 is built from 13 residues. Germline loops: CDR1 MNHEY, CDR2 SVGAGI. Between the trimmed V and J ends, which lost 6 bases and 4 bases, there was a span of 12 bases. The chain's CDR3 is CASSLQTTYGYTF. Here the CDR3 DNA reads TGTGCCAGCAGCCTACAGACGACCTATGGCTACACCTTC.

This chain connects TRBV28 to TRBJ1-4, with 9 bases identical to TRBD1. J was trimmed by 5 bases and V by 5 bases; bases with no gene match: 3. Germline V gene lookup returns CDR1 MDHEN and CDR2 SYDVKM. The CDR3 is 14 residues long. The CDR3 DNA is TGTGCCAGCAGTGGACAGGGGTGGAATGAAAAACTGTTTTTT. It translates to CASSGQGWNEKLFF.

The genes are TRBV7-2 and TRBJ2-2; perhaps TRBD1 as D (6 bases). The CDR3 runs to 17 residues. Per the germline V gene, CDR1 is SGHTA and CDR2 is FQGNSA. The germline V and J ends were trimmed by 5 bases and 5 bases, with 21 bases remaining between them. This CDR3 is CASSVSQQGIRTGELFF. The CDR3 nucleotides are TGTGCCAGCAGCGTAAGCCAACAGGGTATACGGACCGGGGAGCTGTTTTTT.